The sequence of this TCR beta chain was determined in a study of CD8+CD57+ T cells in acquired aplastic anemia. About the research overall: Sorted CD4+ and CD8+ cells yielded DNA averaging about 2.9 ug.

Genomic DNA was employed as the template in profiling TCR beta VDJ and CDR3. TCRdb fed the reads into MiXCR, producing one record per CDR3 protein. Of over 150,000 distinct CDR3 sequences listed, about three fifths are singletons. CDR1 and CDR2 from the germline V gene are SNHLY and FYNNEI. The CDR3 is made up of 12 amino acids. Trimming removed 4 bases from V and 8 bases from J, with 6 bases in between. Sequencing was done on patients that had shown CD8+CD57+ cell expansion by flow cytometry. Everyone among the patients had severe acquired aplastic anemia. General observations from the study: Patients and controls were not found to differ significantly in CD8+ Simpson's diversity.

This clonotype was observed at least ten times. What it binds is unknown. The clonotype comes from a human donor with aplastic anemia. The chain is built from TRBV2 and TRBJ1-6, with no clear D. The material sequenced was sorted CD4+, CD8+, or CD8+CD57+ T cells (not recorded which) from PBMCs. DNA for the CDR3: TGTGCCAGCAGTGTTGTCCATTCACCCCTCCACTTT. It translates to CASSVVHSPLHF.